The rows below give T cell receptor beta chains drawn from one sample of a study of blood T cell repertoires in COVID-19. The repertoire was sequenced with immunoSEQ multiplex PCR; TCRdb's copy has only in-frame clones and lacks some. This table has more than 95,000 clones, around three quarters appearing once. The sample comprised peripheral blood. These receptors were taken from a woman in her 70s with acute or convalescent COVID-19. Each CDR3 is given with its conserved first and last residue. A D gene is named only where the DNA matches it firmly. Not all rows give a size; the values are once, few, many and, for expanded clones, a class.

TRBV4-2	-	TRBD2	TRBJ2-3	CASSQDAPITRGSTDTQYF	TGTGCCAGCAGCCAAGATGCCCCTATTACGCGGGGGAGCACAGATACGCAGTATTTT
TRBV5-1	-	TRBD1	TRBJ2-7	CASVPGQLDEQYF	TGCGCCAGCGTACCGGGACAGTTGGACGAGCAGTACTTC
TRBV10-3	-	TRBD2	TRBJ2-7	CATTSGVPHEQYF	TGTGCCACAACTAGCGGGGTCCCTCACGAGCAGTACTTC
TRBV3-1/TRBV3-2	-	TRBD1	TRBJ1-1	CASSRGTGAEAFF	TGTGCCAGCAGCCGAGGGACAGGTGCTGAAGCTTTCTTT
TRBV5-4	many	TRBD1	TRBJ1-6	CASSNGTGPPLHF	TGTGCCAGCAGCAACGGGACAGGTCCACCCCTCCACTTT
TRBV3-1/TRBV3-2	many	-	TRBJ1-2	CASSLLTRTAYGYTF	TGTGCCAGCAGCCTACTTACGAGGACAGCCTATGGCTACACCTTC
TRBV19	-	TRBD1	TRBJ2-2	CASKQGAHTGELFF	TGTGCCTCGAAACAGGGGGCTCACACCGGGGAGCTGTTTTTT
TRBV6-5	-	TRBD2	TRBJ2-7	CASAGLGSSYEQYF	TGTGCCAGCGCTGGACTAGGAAGCTCCTACGAGCAGTACTTC
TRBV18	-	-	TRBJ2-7	CASSPVGAGEQYF	TGTGCCAGCTCACCAGTGGGAGCGGGCGAGCAGTACTTC
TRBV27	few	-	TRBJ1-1	CASSSSGAGGTEAFF	TGTGCCAGCAGTTCATCAGGAGCTGGGGGGACTGAAGCTTTCTTT
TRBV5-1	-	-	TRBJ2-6	CASHSLGDLASSGANVLTF	TGCGCCAGCCACTCCCTCGGAGACTTAGCTAGCTCTGGGGCCAACGTCCTGACTTTC
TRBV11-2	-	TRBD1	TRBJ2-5	CASSFTGGTETQYF	TGTGCCAGCAGCTTTACAGGGGGCACGGAGACCCAGTACTTC
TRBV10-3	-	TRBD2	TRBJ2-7	CAISETSGDYEQYF	TGTGCCATCAGTGAGACTAGCGGGGATTACGAGCAGTACTTC
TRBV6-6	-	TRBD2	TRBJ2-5	CASLGAGGETQYF	TGTGCCAGCCTAGGAGCGGGGGGGGAGACCCAGTACTTC
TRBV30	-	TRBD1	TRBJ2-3	CAWNTGASTDTQYF	TGTGCCTGGAACACAGGGGCTAGCACAGATACGCAGTATTTT
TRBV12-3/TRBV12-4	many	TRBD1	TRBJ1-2	CASRPGQGGGYTF	TGTGCCAGCAGACCGGGACAGGGCGGTGGCTACACCTTC
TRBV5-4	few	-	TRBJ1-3	CASSPNPGRTGNTIYF	TGTGCCAGCAGCCCTAACCCGGGGAGAACTGGAAACACCATATATTTT
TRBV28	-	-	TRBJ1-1	CASSLSRRNTEAFF	TGTGCCAGCAGTTTATCGCGAAGGAACACTGAAGCTTTCTTT
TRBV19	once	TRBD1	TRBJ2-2	CASTEGQWNTGELFF	TGTGCCAGTACCGAGGGACAGTGGAACACCGGGGAGCTGTTTTTT
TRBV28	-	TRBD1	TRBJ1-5	CASVTGVQPQHF	TGTGCCAGCGTCACAGGGGTTCAGCCCCAGCATTTT
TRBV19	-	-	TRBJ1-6	CASSSTGPGNSPLHF	TGTGCCAGTAGCTCGACAGGCCCGGGGAATTCACCCCTCCACTTT
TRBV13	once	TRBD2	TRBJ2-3	CASSSRGGTDTQYF	TGTGCCAGCAGCTCCCGGGGGGGCACAGATACGCAGTATTTT
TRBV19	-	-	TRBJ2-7	CASSGPPSREQYF	TGTGCCAGTAGTGGCCCCCCTAGTCGAGAGCAGTACTTC
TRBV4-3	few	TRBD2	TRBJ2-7	CASSQEGDYPSYEQYF	TGCGCCAGCAGCCAAGAGGGGGACTACCCCTCCTACGAGCAGTACTTC
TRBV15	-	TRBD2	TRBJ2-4	CATGRDRIGKNIQYF	TGTGCCACGGGGAGGGACCGGATCGGCAAAAACATTCAGTACTTC
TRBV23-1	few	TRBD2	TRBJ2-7	CASSQQPILGLAGRPSYEQYF	TGCGCCAGCAGTCAACAGCCCATCTTGGGACTAGCGGGACGACCAAGCTACGAGCAGTACTTC
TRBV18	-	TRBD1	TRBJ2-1	CASSRTGSSYNEQFF	TGTGCCAGCTCACGGACAGGGAGCTCCTACAATGAGCAGTTCTTC
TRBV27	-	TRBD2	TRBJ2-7	CASSIREGAYEQYF	TGTGCCAGCAGTATACGGGAGGGGGCCTACGAGCAGTACTTC
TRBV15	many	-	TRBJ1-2	CATSRGAGTNYGYTF	TGTGCCACCAGCAGAGGTGCAGGGACTAACTATGGCTACACCTTC
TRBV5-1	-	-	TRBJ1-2	CASSLVAGEFGYTF	TGCGCCAGCAGCTTGGTGGCGGGGGAATTTGGCTACACCTTC
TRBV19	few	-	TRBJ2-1	CASSGGTFLTYNEQFF	TGTGCCAGTAGTGGGGGGACCTTTCTTACCTACAATGAGCAGTTCTTC
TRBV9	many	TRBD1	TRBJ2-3	CASSVGTGGMTDTQYF	TGTGCCAGCAGCGTAGGGACAGGGGGAATGACAGATACGCAGTATTTT
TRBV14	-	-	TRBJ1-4	CASSQALRPNEKLFF	TGTGCCAGCAGCCAAGCATTGAGGCCTAATGAAAAACTGTTTTTT
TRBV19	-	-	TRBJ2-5	CASSIGAYQETQYF	TGTGCCAGTAGTATAGGGGCTTACCAAGAGACCCAGTACTTC
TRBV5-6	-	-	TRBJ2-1	CASSLLRGDYNEQFF	TGTGCCAGCAGCTTGCTCAGGGGCGACTACAATGAGCAGTTCTTC
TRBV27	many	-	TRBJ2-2	CASSSYSSSRTGELFF	TGTGCCAGCAGTTCGTATAGCAGTAGTCGCACCGGGGAGCTGTTTTTT
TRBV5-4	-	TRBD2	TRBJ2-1	CASSLGPGSGGYNEQFF	TGTGCCAGCAGCTTGGGCCCGGGGAGCGGGGGTTACAATGAGCAGTTCTTC
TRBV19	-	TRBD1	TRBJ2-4	CASSIAGDRVTQVAKNIQYF	TGTGCCAGTAGTATTGCTGGGGACAGGGTGACCCAGGTAGCCAAAAACATTCAGTACTTC
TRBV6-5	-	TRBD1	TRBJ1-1	CASSYGLDRVRTEAFF	TGTGCCAGCAGTTACGGGCTAGACAGGGTTAGGACTGAAGCTTTCTTT
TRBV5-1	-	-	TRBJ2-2	CASSLSRGAGELFF	TGCGCCAGCAGCTTGTCCAGGGGTGCCGGGGAGCTGTTTTTT
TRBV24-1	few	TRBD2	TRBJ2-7	CATSDPTSGASHEQYF	TGTGCCACCAGTGACCCCACTAGCGGGGCCTCCCACGAGCAGTACTTC
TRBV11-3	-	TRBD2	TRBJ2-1	CASSLSGGGEQFF	TGTGCCAGCAGCTTAAGCGGGGGAGGTGAGCAGTTCTTC
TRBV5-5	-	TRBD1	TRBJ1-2	CASSWDRVDYGYTF	TGTGCCAGCAGCTGGGACAGGGTGGACTATGGCTACACCTTC
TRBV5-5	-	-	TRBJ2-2	CASSRWTDYHTGELFF	TGTGCCAGCAGCCGATGGACAGATTATCACACCGGGGAGCTGTTTTTT
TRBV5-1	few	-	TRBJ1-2	CASNFGRGSDYGYTF	TGCGCCAGCAATTTCGGCAGGGGAAGCGACTATGGCTACACCTTC
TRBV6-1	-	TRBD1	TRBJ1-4	CASSDRGIRDEKLFF	TGTGCCAGCAGTGACAGGGGGATTAGGGATGAAAAACTGTTTTTT
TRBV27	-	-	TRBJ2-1	CASSHQTGYNEQFF	TGTGCCAGCAGTCATCAGACAGGCTACAATGAGCAGTTCTTC
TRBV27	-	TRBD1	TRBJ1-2	CASSFRTGLAYGYTF	TGTGCCAGCAGTTTTCGGACAGGGTTGGCCTATGGCTACACCTTC
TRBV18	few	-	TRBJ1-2	CASSPVGQQPYGYTF	TGTGCCAGCTCACCTGTAGGACAGCAACCCTATGGCTACACCTTC
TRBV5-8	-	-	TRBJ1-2	CASSWSGPAGGYTF	TGTGCCAGCAGCTGGAGCGGTCCAGCTGGGGGCTACACCTTC
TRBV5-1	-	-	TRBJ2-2	CASSPKDPGAGELFF	TGCGCCAGCAGCCCAAAAGACCCTGGGGCTGGGGAGCTGTTTTTT
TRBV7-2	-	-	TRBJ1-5	CASSLRDQPQHF	TGTGCCAGCAGCTTGAGGGATCAGCCCCAGCATTTT
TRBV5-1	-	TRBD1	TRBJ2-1	CASSLEGQGAAEQFF	TGCGCCAGCAGCTTGGAGGGACAGGGGGCCGCTGAGCAGTTCTTC
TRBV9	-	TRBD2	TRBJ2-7	CASSKTSNYEQYF	TGTGCCAGCAGCAAGACTAGCAACTACGAGCAGTACTTC
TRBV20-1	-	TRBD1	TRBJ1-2	CSAIEDRSRGYTF	TGCAGTGCTATTGAGGACAGGAGCAGGGGGTACACCTTC